These T cell receptor beta chains were read from a single sample in a study of cytomegalovirus exposure and HLA in healthy donors. Assay used: immunoSEQ multiplex PCR; TCRdb lists only in-frame clones, some missing. The sample includes approximately 180,000 clones. Sequences were obtained from PBMCs. The receptors stem from a man between 25 and 39 years old in good health and CMV-seronegative. The CDR3 runs from the conserved cysteine through the conserved F or W. D genes are given only for firm matches.

v_gene: TRBV4-2; d_gene: TRBD1; j_gene: TRBJ1-2; CDR3aa: CASSQVGQVINYGYTF; CDR3nt: TGTGCCAGCAGCCAAGTCGGACAGGTGATTAACTATGGCTACACCTTC
v_gene: TRBV5-1; d_gene: .; j_gene: TRBJ2-6; CDR3aa: CASSLGQLSGANVLTF; CDR3nt: TGCGCCAGCAGCTTGGGACAGCTCTCTGGGGCCAACGTCCTGACTTTC
v_gene: TRBV7-2; d_gene: TRBD1; j_gene: TRBJ1-2; CDR3aa: CASSLATDRPGYTF; CDR3nt: TGTGCCAGCAGCTTAGCGACGGACAGGCCTGGCTACACCTTC
v_gene: TRBV6-6; d_gene: TRBD2; j_gene: TRBJ2-5; CDR3aa: CASSFSGGPGETQYF; CDR3nt: TGTGCCAGCAGTTTTAGCGGGGGACCGGGGGAGACCCAGTACTTC
v_gene: TRBV12-5; d_gene: .; j_gene: TRBJ1-2; CDR3aa: CASGLVEVYGYTF; CDR3nt: TGTGCTAGTGGTTTGGTAGAGGTCTATGGCTACACCTTC
v_gene: TRBV5-1; d_gene: .; j_gene: TRBJ2-7; CDR3aa: CASSRERGTYEQYF; CDR3nt: TGCGCCAGCAGCCGGGAGCGAGGGACCTACGAGCAGTACTTC
v_gene: TRBV11-3; d_gene: TRBD2; j_gene: TRBJ2-4; CDR3aa: CASSLDLGGTPDF; CDR3nt: TGTGCCAGCAGCTTAGATCTGGGGGGGACCCCAGACTTC
v_gene: TRBV5-6; d_gene: .; j_gene: TRBJ1-5; CDR3aa: CASSLGPAGDQPQHF; CDR3nt: TGTGCCAGCAGCTTGGGGCCTGCCGGAGATCAGCCCCAGCATTTT
v_gene: TRBV6-5; d_gene: .; j_gene: TRBJ2-7; CDR3aa: CASGRFYEQYF; CDR3nt: TGTGCCTCGGGGAGATTTTACGAGCAGTACTTC
v_gene: TRBV9; d_gene: .; j_gene: TRBJ2-1; CDR3aa: CASSVDRSSYNEQFF; CDR3nt: TGTGCCAGCAGCGTAGACAGGAGCTCCTACAATGAGCAGTTCTTC
v_gene: TRBV19; d_gene: TRBD1; j_gene: TRBJ1-1; CDR3aa: CASSVPQGISFF; CDR3nt: TGTGCCAGTAGCGTTCCACAGGGGATTTCTTTCTTT